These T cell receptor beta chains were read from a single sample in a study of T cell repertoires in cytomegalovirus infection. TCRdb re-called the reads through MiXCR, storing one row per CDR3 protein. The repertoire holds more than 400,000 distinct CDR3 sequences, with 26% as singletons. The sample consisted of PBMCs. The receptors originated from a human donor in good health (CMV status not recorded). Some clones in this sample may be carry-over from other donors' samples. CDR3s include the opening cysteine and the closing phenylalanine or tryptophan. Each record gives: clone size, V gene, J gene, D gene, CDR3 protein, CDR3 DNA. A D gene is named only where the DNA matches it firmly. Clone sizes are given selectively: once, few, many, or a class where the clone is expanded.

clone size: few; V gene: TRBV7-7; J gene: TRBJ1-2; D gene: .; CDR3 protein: CARRKSGF; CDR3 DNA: TGTGCTAGAAGGAAATCCGGTTTC
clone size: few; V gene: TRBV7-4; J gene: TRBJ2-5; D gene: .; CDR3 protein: CASSLESSQETQYF; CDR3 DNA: TGTGCCAGCAGCTTAGAGTCTAGCCAAGAGACCCAGTACTTC
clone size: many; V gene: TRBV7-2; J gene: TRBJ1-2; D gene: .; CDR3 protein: CASSPDRGYYGYTF; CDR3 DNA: TGTGCCAGCAGTCCGGACCGGGGTTACTATGGCTACACCTTC
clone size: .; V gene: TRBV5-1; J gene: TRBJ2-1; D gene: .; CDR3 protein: CASSLGRGESEQFF; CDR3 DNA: TGCGCCAGCAGCTTGGGCAGGGGGGAGAGTGAGCAGTTCTTC
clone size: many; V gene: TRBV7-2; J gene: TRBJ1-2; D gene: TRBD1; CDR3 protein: CASSVYGTGTFNYGYTF; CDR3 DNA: TGTGCCAGCAGCGTATACGGGACAGGGACTTTTAACTATGGCTACACCTTC
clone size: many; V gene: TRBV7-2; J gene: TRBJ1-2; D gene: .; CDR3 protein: CASSLELVRDYTF; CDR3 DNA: TGTGCCAGCAGCTTAGAGTTAGTCCGGGACTACACCTTC
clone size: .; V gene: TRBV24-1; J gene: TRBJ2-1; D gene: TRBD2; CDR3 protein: CATSDRKRTSGRHQYNEQFF; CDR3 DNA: TGTGCCACCAGTGACCGAAAGAGGACTAGCGGGAGGCACCAGTACAATGAGCAGTTCTTC
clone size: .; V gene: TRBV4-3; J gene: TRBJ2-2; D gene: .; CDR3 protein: CASSQALLSSANTGELFF; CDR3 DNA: TGCGCCAGCAGCCAAGCCCTCCTTTCTAGCGCGAACACCGGGGAGCTGTTTTTT
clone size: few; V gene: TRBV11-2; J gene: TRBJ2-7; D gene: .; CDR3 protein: CASSLVIRQDYEQYF; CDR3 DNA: TGTGCCAGCAGCTTAGTTATACGGCAGGACTACGAGCAGTACTTC
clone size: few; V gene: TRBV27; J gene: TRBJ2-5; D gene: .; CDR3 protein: CASSLVGREGETQYF; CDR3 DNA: TGTGCCAGCAGTTTAGTCGGCAGGGAAGGAGAGACCCAGTACTTC
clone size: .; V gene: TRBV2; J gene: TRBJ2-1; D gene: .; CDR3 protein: CASRPRSSVEQFF; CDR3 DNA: TGTGCCAGCCGCCCCCGATCTAGCGTGGAGCAGTTCTTC
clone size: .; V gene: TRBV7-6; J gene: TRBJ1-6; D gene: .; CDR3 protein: CASSLRVQDPGSSYNSPLHF; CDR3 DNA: TGTGCCAGCAGCTTGCGCGTACAGGACCCCGGAAGCTCCTATAATTCACCCCTCCACTTT
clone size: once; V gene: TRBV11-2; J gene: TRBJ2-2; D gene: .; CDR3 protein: CASSFLDTGELFF; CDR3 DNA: TGTGCCAGCAGCTTCCTGGACACCGGGGAGCTGTTTTTT
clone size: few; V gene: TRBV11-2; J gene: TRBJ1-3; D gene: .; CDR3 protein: CASRRPGSLGNTIYF; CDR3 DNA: TGTGCCAGCAGACGTCCGGGGTCACTTGGAAACACCATATATTTT
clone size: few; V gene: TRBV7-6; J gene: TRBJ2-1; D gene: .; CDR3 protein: CASSAPGLAAEQFF; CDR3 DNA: TGTGCCAGCAGCGCCCCCGGTTTAGCGGCTGAGCAGTTCTTC
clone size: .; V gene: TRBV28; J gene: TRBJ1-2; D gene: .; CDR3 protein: CASSLLAYGYTF; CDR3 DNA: TGTGCCAGCAGTTTATTGGCGTATGGCTACACCTTC
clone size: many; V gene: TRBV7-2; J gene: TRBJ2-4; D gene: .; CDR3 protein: CASQKLNSGRQNIQYF; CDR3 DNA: TGTGCCAGCCAGAAACTGAATAGCGGACGGCAGAACATTCAGTACTTC
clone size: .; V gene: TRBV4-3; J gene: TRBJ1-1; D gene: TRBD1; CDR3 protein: CASSQDLQGRTEAFF; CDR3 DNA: TGCGCCAGCAGCCAAGATCTACAGGGGCGCACTGAAGCTTTCTTT
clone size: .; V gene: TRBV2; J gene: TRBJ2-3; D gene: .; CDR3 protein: CASSETTNTDTQYF; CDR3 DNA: TGTGCCAGCAGTGAAACTACCAACACAGATACGCAGTATTTT
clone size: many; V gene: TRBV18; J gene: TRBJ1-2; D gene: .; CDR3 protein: CASSPNGYYGYTF; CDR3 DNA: TGTGCCAGCTCACCAAACGGCTACTATGGCTACACCTTC
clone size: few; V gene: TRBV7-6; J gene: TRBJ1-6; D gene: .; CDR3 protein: CASSTRESPLHF; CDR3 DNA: TGTGCCAGCAGCACGCGAGAGTCACCCCTCCACTTT
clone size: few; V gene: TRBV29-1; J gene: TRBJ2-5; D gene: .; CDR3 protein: CSVDSGGDQETQYF; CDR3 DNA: TGCAGCGTTGACAGCGGAGGAGACCAAGAGACCCAGTACTTC
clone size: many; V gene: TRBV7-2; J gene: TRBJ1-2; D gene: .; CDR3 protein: CASSLAKGGEGGYTF; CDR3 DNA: TGTGCCAGCAGCTTAGCCAAGGGGGGGGAGGGGGGCTACACCTTC
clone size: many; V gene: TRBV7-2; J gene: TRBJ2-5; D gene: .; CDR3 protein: CASSLVSGAPQETQYF; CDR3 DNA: TGTGCCAGCAGCTTAGTTTCGGGGGCTCCCCAAGAGACCCAGTACTTC
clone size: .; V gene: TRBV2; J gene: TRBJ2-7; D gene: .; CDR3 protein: CASSDRSSYEQYF; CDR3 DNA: TGTGCCAGCAGTGACAGAAGCTCCTACGAGCAGTACTTC
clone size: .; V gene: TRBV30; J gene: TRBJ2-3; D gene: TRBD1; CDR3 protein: CAWSHGTGYTDTQYF; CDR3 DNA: TGTGCCTGGAGCCACGGGACAGGATACACAGATACGCAGTATTTT
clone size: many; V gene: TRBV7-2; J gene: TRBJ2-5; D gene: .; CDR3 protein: CASSPGGQRRETQYF; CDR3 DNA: TGTGCCAGCAGCCCCGGGGGGCAGCGGAGAGAGACCCAGTACTTC
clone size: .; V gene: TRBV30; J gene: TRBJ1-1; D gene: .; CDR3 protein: CAWSVLGSTEAFF; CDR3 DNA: TGTGCCTGGAGTGTACTTGGGAGCACTGAAGCTTTCTTT
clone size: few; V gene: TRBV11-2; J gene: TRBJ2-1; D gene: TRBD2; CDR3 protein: CASSSIAGVIGEQFF; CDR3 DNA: TGTGCCAGCAGCTCTATAGCGGGAGTAATTGGTGAGCAGTTCTTC
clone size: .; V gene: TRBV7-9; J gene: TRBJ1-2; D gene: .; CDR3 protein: CASSSGQSLYTF; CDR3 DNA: TGTGCCAGCAGCTCCGGACAGTCTCTCTACACCTTC
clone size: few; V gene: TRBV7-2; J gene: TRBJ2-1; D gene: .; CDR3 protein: CASSPALASVEQFF; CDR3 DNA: TGTGCCAGCAGCCCGGCCCTAGCGTCGGTTGAGCAGTTCTTC
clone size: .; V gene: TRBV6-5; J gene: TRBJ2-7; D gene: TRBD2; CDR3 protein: CASSYSTAGGNYEQYF; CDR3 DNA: TGTGCCAGCAGTTACTCGACTGCGGGAGGCAACTACGAGCAGTACTTC
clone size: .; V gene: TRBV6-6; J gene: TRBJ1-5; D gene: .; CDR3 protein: CASSLVPQPQHF; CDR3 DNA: TGTGCCAGCAGCCTTGTCCCGCAGCCCCAGCATTTT
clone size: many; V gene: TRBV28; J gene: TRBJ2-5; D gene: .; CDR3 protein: CASSPNPGTSSGETQYF; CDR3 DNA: TGTGCCAGCAGTCCTAACCCCGGGACTTCCTCCGGTGAGACCCAGTACTTC
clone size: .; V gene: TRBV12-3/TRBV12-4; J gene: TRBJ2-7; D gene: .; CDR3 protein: CASSLARMAYEQYF; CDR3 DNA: TGTGCCAGCAGTTTAGCGAGAATGGCCTACGAGCAGTACTTC